The present T cell receptor beta chain was sequenced within a study of blood T cell repertoires in COVID-19. Looking at the study overall: PBMCs, B-cell-depleted T cells, or T cells provided the cDNA or gDNA that made up the material.

This clone was seen at least ten times. In Seattle, patients joined the study during active infection and were tracked longitudinally. Authors' methods: Reference gene primer amplification yielded estimated nucleated cell counts. Assay used: immunoSEQ multiplex PCR; TCRdb lists only in-frame clones, some missing. The DNA gave D and trimming, while V, J and clone size come from that table. The sample lists more than 250,000 clones, 75% to 90% occurring once. What was sequenced was peripheral blood. This sequence was found in a woman aged 45-65 years with COVID-19, enrolled during active disease.

Written as DNA, the CDR3 is TGTGCCATCAGTGAGTCGAACAGTTATAGCAATCAGCCCCAGCATTTT. Its translation is CAISESNSYSNQPQHF. V is TRBV10-3 and J is TRBJ1-5; the D is unclear. The CDR3 runs 16 residues. Germline CDR1 reads ENHRY; CDR2 reads SYGVKD. V was cut by 0 bases and J by 0 bases, with 9 bases left in between.